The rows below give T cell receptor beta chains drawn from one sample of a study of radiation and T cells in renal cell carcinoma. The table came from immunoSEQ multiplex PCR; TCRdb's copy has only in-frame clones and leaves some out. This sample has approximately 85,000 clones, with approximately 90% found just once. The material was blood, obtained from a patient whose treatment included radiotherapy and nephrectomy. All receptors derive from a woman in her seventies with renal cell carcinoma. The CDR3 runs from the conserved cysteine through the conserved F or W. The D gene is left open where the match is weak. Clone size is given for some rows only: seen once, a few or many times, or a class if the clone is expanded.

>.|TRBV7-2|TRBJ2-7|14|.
TGTGCCAGCAGCTTAGACGGCAGGGGAGGCGAGCAGTACTTC
CASSLDGRGGEQYF
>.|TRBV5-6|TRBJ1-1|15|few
TGTGCCAGCAGCAGAGCGGACATGATAAGGGTAGAAGCTTTCTTT
CASSRADMIRVEAFF
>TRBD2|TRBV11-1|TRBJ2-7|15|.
TGTGCCAGCAGCCTTATAGCGGGGGGGCCCAACGAGCAGTACTTC
CASSLIAGGPNEQYF
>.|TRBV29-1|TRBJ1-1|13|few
TGCAGCGTTGCAGGGTTAGCGAACACTGAAGCTTTCTTT
CSVAGLANTEAFF
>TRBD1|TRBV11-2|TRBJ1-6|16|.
TGTGCCAGCACCGCGGGACAGACCTTCTATAATTCACCCCTCCACTTT
CASTAGQTFYNSPLHF
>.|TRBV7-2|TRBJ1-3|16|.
TGTGCCAGCAGCTTAGCCACGATGCTCTCTGGAAACACCATATATTTT
CASSLATMLSGNTIYF
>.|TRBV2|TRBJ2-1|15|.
TGTGCCACCAAGGGGGGGAGGAGCTCCTACAATGAGCAGTTCTTC
CATKGGRSSYNEQFF
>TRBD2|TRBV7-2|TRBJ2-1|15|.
TGTGCCAGCAGCACAGTAGCGGGGGGGCCCTATGAGCAGTTCTTC
CASSTVAGGPYEQFF
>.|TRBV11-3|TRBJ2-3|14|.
TGTGCCAGCAGCCCCGGACTTCCAACAGATACGCAGTATTTT
CASSPGLPTDTQYF
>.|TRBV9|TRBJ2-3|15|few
TGTGCCAGCAGCGTAGTTGATAGCGGCACAGATACGCAGTATTTT
CASSVVDSGTDTQYF
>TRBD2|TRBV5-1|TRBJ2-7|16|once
TGCGCCAGCAGCCAGGGACTAGCGGGGGGTTCCTACGAGCAGTACTTC
CASSQGLAGGSYEQYF
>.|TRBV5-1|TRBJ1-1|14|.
TGCGCCAGCAGCTTAACAGGGAAAGGGACTGAAGCTTTCTTT
CASSLTGKGTEAFF
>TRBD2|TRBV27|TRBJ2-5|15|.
TGTGCCAGCAGTTTTCTAGCGGGGGGGCAAGAGACCCAGTACTTC
CASSFLAGGQETQYF
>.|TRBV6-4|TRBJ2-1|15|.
TGTGCCAGCAGTGACTCCAGCGGCTCCTACAATGAGCAGTTCTTC
CASSDSSGSYNEQFF
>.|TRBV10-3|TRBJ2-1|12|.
TGTGCCAGCGGTCCACCCCGTCCTGAGCAGTTCTTC
CASGPPRPEQFF
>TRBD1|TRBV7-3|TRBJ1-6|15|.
TGTGCCAGCAGCTCATGGGGGACAGACAATTCACCCCTCCACTTT
CASSSWGTDNSPLHF
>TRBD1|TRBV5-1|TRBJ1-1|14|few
TGCGCCAGCAGCTATGGACAGGGAGGCACTGAAGCTTTCTTT
CASSYGQGGTEAFF
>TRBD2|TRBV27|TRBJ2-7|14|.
TGTGCCAGCAGTTTATCCGGGGGGGCCGGAGAGCAGTACTTC
CASSLSGGAGEQYF
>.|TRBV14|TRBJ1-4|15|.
TGTGCCAGCAGCCACAGAATATCCCGGGGGGAAAAACTGTTTTTT
CASSHRISRGEKLFF
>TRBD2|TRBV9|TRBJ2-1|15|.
TGTGCCAGCAGTCGGGCGGGGGGGCCCTACAATGAGCAGTTCTTC
CASSRAGGPYNEQFF
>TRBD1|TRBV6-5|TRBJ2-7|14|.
TGTGCCAGCAGCCGGGGGGGACAGGGGTCCGAGCAGTACTTC
CASSRGGQGSEQYF
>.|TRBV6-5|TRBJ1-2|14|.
TGTGCCAGCAGCCCTGGGACATCTAACTATGGCTACACCTTC
CASSPGTSNYGYTF
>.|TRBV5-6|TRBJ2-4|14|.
TGTGCCAGCAGCCGAGTGGGGGAGACGGCCATTCAGTACTTC
CASSRVGETAIQYF
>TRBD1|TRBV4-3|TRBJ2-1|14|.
TGCGCCAGCAGCCTTGGACAGGGTGTCGATGAGCAGTTCTTC
CASSLGQGVDEQFF
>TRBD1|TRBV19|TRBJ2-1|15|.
TGTGCCAGTACCACGGGACAGGGCACCTACAATGAGCAGTTCTTC
CASTTGQGTYNEQFF
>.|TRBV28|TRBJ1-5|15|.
TGTGCCAGCAGTTTCCCATCCAGTAGCAATCAGCCCCAGCATTTT
CASSFPSSSNQPQHF
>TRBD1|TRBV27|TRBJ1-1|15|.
TGTGCCAGCAGTTCCTCGACAGGGTGGATGTGGAAAGCTTTCTTT
CASSSSTGWMWKAFF
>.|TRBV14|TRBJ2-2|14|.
TGTGCCAGCAGCCAAGAGATGAGCACCGGGGAGCTGTTTTTT
CASSQEMSTGELFF
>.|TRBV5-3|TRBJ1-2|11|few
TGTGCCAGAAGCTTTTGGTATGGCTACACCTTC
CARSFWYGYTF
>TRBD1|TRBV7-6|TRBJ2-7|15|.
TGTGCCAGCAGCTTAGCGTCGGGACAGGGGTACGAGCAGTACTTC
CASSLASGQGYEQYF
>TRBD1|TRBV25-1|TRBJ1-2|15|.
TGTGCCAGCAGTGCCGCCGGGACAGGGCGCAATGGCTACACCTTC
CASSAAGTGRNGYTF
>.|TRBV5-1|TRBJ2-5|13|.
TGCGCCAGCAGCTTGGAGCTTCGGGAGACCCAGTACTTC
CASSLELRETQYF
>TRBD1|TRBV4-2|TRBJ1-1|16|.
TGTGCCAGCAGCCAAGGGGGACAGGGAGGACGGACTGAAGCTTTCTTT
CASSQGGQGGRTEAFF
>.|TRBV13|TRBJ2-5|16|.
TGTGCCAGCAGCGTTCGACTAGGGTTGTACCAAGAGACCCAGTACTTC
CASSVRLGLYQETQYF
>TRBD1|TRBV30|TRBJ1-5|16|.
TGTGCCTGGAGGACAGGGGGGCTTTATAGCAATCAGCCCCAGCATTTT
CAWRTGGLYSNQPQHF
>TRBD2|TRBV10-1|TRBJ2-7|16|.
TGCGCCAGCAGTTCTGGCACTAGCGGGGAGGTCTACGAGCAGTACTTC
CASSSGTSGEVYEQYF
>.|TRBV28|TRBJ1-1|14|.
TGTGCCAGCAGTGAACGGGGATTGGACACTGAAGCTTTCTTT
CASSERGLDTEAFF
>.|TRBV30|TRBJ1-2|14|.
TGTGCCTGGACTAGAGGAGGGACCAACTATGGCTACACCTTC
CAWTRGGTNYGYTF
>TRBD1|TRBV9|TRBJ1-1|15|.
TGTGCCAGCAGCGTCCCGACAGGGGGTAGCACTGAAGCTTTCTTT
CASSVPTGGSTEAFF
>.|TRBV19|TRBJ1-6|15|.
TGTGCCAGTAGTACAGGGTTGGGTGAGCGTTCACCCCTCCACTTT
CASSTGLGERSPLHF
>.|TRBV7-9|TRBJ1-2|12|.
TGTGCCAGCAGCCGGACGGGGGATGGCTACACCTTC
CASSRTGDGYTF
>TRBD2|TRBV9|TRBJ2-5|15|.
TGTGCCAGCAGCGCGTCTCGGGGGGGCCGACAGACCCAGTACTTC
CASSASRGGRQTQYF
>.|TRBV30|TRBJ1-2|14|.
TGTGCCTGGACCTGGGGCAGGGTGCGGCTCGGCTACACCTTC
CAWTWGRVRLGYTF
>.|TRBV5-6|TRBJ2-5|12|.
TGTGCCAGCAGTACGCTCATGAAGACCCAGTACTTC
CASSTLMKTQYF
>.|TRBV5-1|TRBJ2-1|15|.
TGCGCCAGCAGCAAAACAGGGGAGGCGTACAATGAGCAGTTCTTC
CASSKTGEAYNEQFF
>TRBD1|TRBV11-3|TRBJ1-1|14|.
TGTGCCAGCAGGCCGGGACAGAAGAACACTGAAGCTTTCTTT
CASRPGQKNTEAFF
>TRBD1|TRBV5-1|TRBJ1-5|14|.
TGCGCCAGCAGCTTGGGAGGGGGCGAACAGCCCCAGCATTTT
CASSLGGGEQPQHF
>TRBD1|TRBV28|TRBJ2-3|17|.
TGTGCCAGCAGCAACCAAGGGGGCCGGTCCCCCCGAAATACGCAGTATTTT
CASSNQGGRSPRNTQYF
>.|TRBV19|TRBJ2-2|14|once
TGTGCCAGTAGGGGCGGCCAATCCACCGGGGAGCTGTTTTTT
CASRGGQSTGELFF
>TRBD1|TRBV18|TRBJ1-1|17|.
TGTGCCAGCTCACCAAGGGGAATTGGACAGGTATACACTGAAGCTTTCTTT
CASSPRGIGQVYTEAFF
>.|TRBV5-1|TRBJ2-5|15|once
TGCGCCAGCAGCTTGACTCTGACTACCCAAGAGACCCAGTACTTC
CASSLTLTTQETQYF